This T cell receptor (beta chain) came from a study of regulatory T cells in long-lasting Graves disease. After removal of 6 bases from V and 2 bases from J, the junction contained 9 bases not matched to a gene. This CDR3 spans 15 amino acids. Germline CDR1 DFQATT, CDR2 SNEGSKA (reference sequence). With iRepertoire HTBI primers and Arm-PCR of CDR3 regions, TCR beta libraries were built. Via MiXCR, TCRdb re-called the multiplex PCR reads, giving one row per CDR3 protein. The data show some 430,000 distinct CDR3 sequences, roughly 21% seen once. Described time point: persistent/refractory GD, antithyroid drugs over 5 years with positive TRAb. Scientists built the TCR library using RNA that was extracted from PBMCs.

This clonotype was sampled from a female donor with Graves disease. Sequences were derived from peripheral blood mononuclear cells (PBMCs), sampled when the disease was refractory, from a patient treated with antithyroid drugs. The chain uses TRBV20-1 and TRBJ1-5; 8 bases line up with TRBD1. The CDR3: CSALYLTGGNQPQHF. The DNA for the CDR3 is TGCAGTGCCCTATATTTGACAGGGGGCAATCAGCCCCAGCATTTT.